These 21 T cell receptor beta chains came from one sample sequenced in a study of blood T cells in healthy people across ages. It was with a sample-barcoded 5' primer and a J-beta primer mix that a second PCR of roughly 6 to 11 cycles was run. TCRdb reprocessed the 5' RACE reads via MiXCR and lists one record per CDR3 protein. The table shows roughly 680,000 distinct CDR3 sequences, with roughly 50% occurring only once. Material for sequencing was blood. These receptors all come from a woman aged 60-75 years in good health.

In regard to this clonotype: A much larger clone is a single base away; this may be a read error. V is TRBV5-1 and J is TRBJ2-7; maybe TRBD1 (5 bases). The CDR3 extends over 14 amino acids. The germline CDR1 and CDR2 sequences are SGHRS and YFSETQ. CDR3 residues: CTSRPGISNYEQYF. The CDR3 region has the DNA TGCACCAGTAGACCAGGGATTTCGAACTACGAGCAGTACTTC.

V is TRBV5-1 and J is TRBJ2-2, with D maybe TRBD1 (5 bases). The CDR3 is 14 amino acids. V lost 5 bases to trimming and J lost 4 bases, with 12 bases between them. Germline V gene lookup returns CDR1 SGHRS and CDR2 YFSETQ. CDR3: CASRQDPSTGELFF. The CDR3 nucleotides are TGCGCCAGCAGACAGGATCCTAGCACCGGGGAGCTGTTTTTT.

This clonotype was counted between two and nine times. The chain recombines TRBV6-5 with TRBJ2-3; D unresolved. The CDR3 is 12 residues long. Germline CDR1 is MNHEY and CDR2 is SVGAGI. V lost 7 bases, J lost 4 bases, and 9 bases lay in between. The CDR3, as DNA: TGTGCCAGCACCTCCTGGGCAGATACGCAGTATTTT. Its protein product is CASTSWADTQYF.

The sample holds a few counts of this clonotype. The chain employs TRBV7-9 and TRBJ2-7, with 8 bases aligning to TRBD1. V lost 5 bases, J lost 0 bases, and 6 bases stayed unmatched. Germline V gene data show CDR1 as SEHNR and CDR2 as FQNEAQ (reference sequence). The CDR3 contains 15 residues. The CDR3 is CASSPRQGHSYEQYF. CDR3 DNA: TGTGCCAGCAGCCCCCGACAGGGGCACTCCTACGAGCAGTACTTC.

This clonotype was seen more than once but under ten times. The chain carries TRBV5-1 and TRBJ2-1; a possible D gene is TRBD1 (5 bases). Per germline, CDR1 SGHRS and CDR2 YFSETQ. V dropped 3 bases and J dropped 5 bases, with 6 bases sitting between them. The CDR3 has 12 residues. The CDR3 loop reads CASSSDNNEQFF. The CDR3 bases are TGCGCCAGCAGCTCGGACAACAATGAGCAGTTCTTC.

This rearrangement joins TRBV5-1 to TRBJ1-1; D unresolved. V was trimmed by 6 bases and J by 6 bases, leaving 6 bases between them. There are 10 residues in the CDR3. Germline V lookup: CDR1 SGHRS, CDR2 YFSETQ. The CDR3: CASMEAEAFF. The CDR3 DNA reads as TGCGCCAGCATGGAGGCTGAAGCTTTCTTT.

This sequence joins TRBV28 and TRBJ2-7; a possible D gene is TRBD2 (7 bases). The CDR3 totals 15 residues. CDR1 and CDR2 from the germline V gene are MDHEN and SYDVKM. The V end was cut by 7 bases, the J end by 4 bases, with 20 bases between. The CDR3, as DNA: TGTGCCAGCACTGGGAGGGGGACGGGGAGGTACGAGCAGTACTTC. Protein product: CASTGRGTGRYEQYF.

In this sample, this clonotype turned up many times. The chain has TRBV20-1 and TRBJ1-5, with D possibly TRBD1 on 6 matching bases. Trimming left V 3 bases short and J 2 bases short, with 14 bases between. The CDR3 runs 15 residues. CDR1 and CDR2 from the germline V gene are DFQATT and SNEGSKA (reference sequence). CDR3 sequence (DNA): TGCAGTGCTAGCCCAGGGGATACTGGCAATCAGCCCCAGCATTTT. It is translated as CSASPGDTGNQPQHF.

The table lists this clonotype with many counts. The chain recombines TRBV4-2 with TRBJ2-4; 7 nucleotides align to TRBD2. V gave up 0 bases and J gave up 6 bases; unmatched junction bases: 8. CDR1 is LGHNA, CDR2 YNFKEQ, per germline. The CDR3 spans 16 residues. The CDR3 nucleotides are TGTGCCAGCAGCCAAGATATAGGAGGGGAGGGAAACATTCAGTACTTC. It codes for CASSQDIGGEGNIQYF.

A single count supports this clonotype. V gene TRBV20-1 combines with J gene TRBJ1-1; D uncertain. Trimming stripped 3 bases from V and 2 bases from J, with 16 bases between. The CDR3 is 15 residues long. The V gene's germline CDR1 is DFQATT and CDR2 SNEGSKA (reference sequence). The CDR3 loop reads CSARPRLPGNTEAFF. The CDR3 coding sequence is TGCAGTGCTAGGCCCAGACTCCCGGGAAACACTGAAGCTTTCTTT.

This chain links TRBV9 with TRBJ2-4; 7 bases align to TRBD1. The J call may not be correct, given that the DNA end is closer to TRBJ2-5. This CDR3 has 15 amino acids. CDR1 SGDLS and CDR2 YYNGEE come from the germline V gene. DNA for the CDR3: TGTGCCAGCAGCGGAGATACAGGGGCGCGCACGACCCAGTACTTC. Protein sequence: CASSGDTGARTTQYF.

V gene TRBV20-1 combines with J gene TRBJ2-5; 13 bases map to TRBD2. V was clipped by 3 bases and J by 3 bases; unmatched bases: 7. Germline V CDR1 and CDR2: DFQATT, SNEGSKA (reference sequence). This CDR3 comprises 16 residues. In nucleotides, the CDR3 is TGCAGTGCTAGTGTGGGACTAGCGGGGACAAAAGAGACCCAGTACTTC. Residues: CSASVGLAGTKETQYF.

This clonotype was found a few times. The genes are TRBV12-3 or TRBV12-4 and TRBJ2-3, with 11 bases that match TRBD2. The CDR3 sequence is 15 residues long. After removal of 6 bases from V and 4 bases from J, the junction contained 6 bases not matched to a gene. The CDR3 reads CASRGLAGGSDTQYF. CDR3 nucleotide sequence: TGTGCCAGCAGAGGACTAGCGGGCGGCTCAGATACGCAGTATTTT.

This clonotype was recorded a few times. The DNA for the CDR3 is TGCAGTGCTAGAATACTAGCGGGCCAGAATGAGCAGTTCTTC. Protein product: CSARILAGQNEQFF. The chain combines TRBV20-1 with TRBJ2-1; 9 positions match TRBD2. Unmatched junction bases numbered 6, after V lost 2 bases and J lost 7 bases. Germline-derived CDR1 and CDR2 are DFQATT and SNEGSKA (reference sequence). CDR3 length equals 14 residues.

V is TRBV7-2 and J is TRBJ2-7; D is unclear. Trimming left V 3 bases short and J 0 bases short, with 15 bases between. This CDR3 region has 16 residues. CDR1 is SGHTA and CDR2 is FQGNSA in the germline V gene. The CDR3 protein is CASSFYGSFTSYEQYF. CDR3 in DNA: TGTGCCAGCAGCTTCTACGGTTCCTTTACCTCCTACGAGCAGTACTTC.

V and J are TRBV29-1 and TRBJ2-3; D unresolved. The V gene lost 3 bases and the J gene lost 6 bases, with 10 bases spanning the gap. Germline CDR1 reads SQVTM; CDR2 reads ANQGSEA. CDR3 length equals 12 residues. CDR3 loop: CSVDRQTDTQYF. The CDR3 DNA reads TGCAGCGTTGACCGTCAGACCGATACGCAGTATTTT.

V and J are TRBV27 and TRBJ2-5; D gene unclear. The CDR3 sequence is 15 residues long. The germline V gene encodes CDR1 MNHEY and CDR2 SMNVEV (reference sequence). V lost 5 bases, J lost 5 bases, and 18 bases lay in between. The DNA of the CDR3 is TGTGCCAGCAGTGTCAGCCACCGGTCTACGGAGACCCAGTACTTC. Its protein is CASSVSHRSTETQYF.

In regard to this clonotype: A read error may produce the germline difference seen at one junction end. V gene TRBV11-2 combines with J gene TRBJ2-3; 10 bases agree with TRBD2. Per germline, CDR1 SGHAT and CDR2 FQNNGV. The CDR3 has 16 amino acids. The CDR3 here is CASSLEASGGTGTQYF. CDR3 coding DNA: TGTGCCAGCAGCTTAGAAGCTAGCGGGGGCACAGGTACGCAGTATTTT.

This clonotype was seen just once. The V gene is TRBV28, the J gene TRBJ2-7, with TRBD2 matching 8 bases. The CDR3 runs 14 residues. Trimming cost V 7 bases and J 1 base; bases outside gene matches: 6. Germline V lookup: CDR1 MDHEN, CDR2 SYDVKM. The CDR3 DNA follows: TGTGCCAGCAACCCAGCGGGAGTATCCTACGAGCAGTACTTC. Its protein is CASNPAGVSYEQYF.

The V and J genes are TRBV7-2 and TRBJ2-5, with D hard to call. Trimming pared 1 base from V and 5 bases from J, leaving 17 bases between. CDR1 and CDR2 (germline): SGHTA, FQGNSA. The CDR3 runs 16 residues. CDR3 sequence: CASSLDVGPKGETQYF. Written as DNA, the CDR3 is TGTGCCAGCAGCTTAGATGTCGGGCCGAAAGGGGAGACCCAGTACTTC.

The CDR3, as DNA: TGTGCCAGCAGCCCAACGGTCGGTAAATATGAAAAACTGTTTTTT. Translation gives CASSPTVGKYEKLFF. V and J are TRBV7-9 and TRBJ1-4, with D uncertain. Germline V CDR1 and CDR2: SEHNR, FQNEAQ (reference sequence). Trimming took off 5 bases at V and 6 bases at J, with 16 bases between the two ends. The CDR3 loop spans 15 amino acids.